The source of this T cell receptor beta chain is a study of cytomegalovirus exposure and HLA in healthy donors. Study results and caveats: Earlier analysis found most TCR beta V segments productive about 87% or about 30% of the time.

In regard to this clone: Its matching antigen is unknown.

The PCR ran on 60 Vbeta and 13 Jbeta primers. TCRdb's copy holds only in-frame clones and misses some; the assay was immunoSEQ multiplex PCR. The table shows some 78,000 clones, with more than 75% occurring only once. The donors comprised healthy bone marrow donors. The CDR3 sequence is 19 residues long. Germline loops: CDR1 SGHTA, CDR2 FQGTGA. V lost 0 bases and J lost 2; bases outside the gene matches: 5. The sample taken for sequencing was PBMCs. This rearrangement joins TRBV7-3 to TRBJ2-3, with 16 bases identical to TRBD2. The TCR sequence derives from a woman aged 45-59 years in good health and CMV-seropositive. This CDR3 is CASSLTGTSGGASTDTQYF. CDR3 DNA: TGTGCCAGCAGCTTAACGGGGACTAGCGGGGGGGCTTCCACAGATACGCAGTATTTT.